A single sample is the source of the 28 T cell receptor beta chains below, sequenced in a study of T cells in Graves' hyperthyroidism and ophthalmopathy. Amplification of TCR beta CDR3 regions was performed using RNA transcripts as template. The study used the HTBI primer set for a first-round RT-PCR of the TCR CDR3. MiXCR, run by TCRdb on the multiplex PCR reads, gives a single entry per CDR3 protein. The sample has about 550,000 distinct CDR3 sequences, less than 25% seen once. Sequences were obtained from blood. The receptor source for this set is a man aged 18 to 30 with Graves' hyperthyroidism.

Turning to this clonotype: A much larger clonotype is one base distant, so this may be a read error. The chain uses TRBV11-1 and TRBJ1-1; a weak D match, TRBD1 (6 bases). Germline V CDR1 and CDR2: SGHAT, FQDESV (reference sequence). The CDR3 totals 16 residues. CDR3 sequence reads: CASSAGGAKMNTEACF. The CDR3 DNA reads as TGTGCCAGCAGCGCGGGGGGCGCAAAGATGAACACTGAAGCTTGCTTT.

The CDR3 DNA sequence: TGTGCCAGCAGGGGGTGGGGGGGCACTGAAGCTTTCTTT. Translated: CASRGWGGTEAFF. The rearrangement uses TRBV2 and TRBJ1-1; weak D call: TRBD1 (5 bases). This CDR3 has 13 residues. CDR1 SNHLY and CDR2 FYNNEI come from the germline V gene. With 6 bases removed from V and 4 bases from J, the gap between germline ends came to 12 bases.

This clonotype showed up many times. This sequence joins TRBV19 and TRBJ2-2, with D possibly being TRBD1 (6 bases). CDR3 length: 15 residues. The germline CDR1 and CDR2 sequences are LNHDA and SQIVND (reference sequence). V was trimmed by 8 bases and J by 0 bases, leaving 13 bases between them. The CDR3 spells CASETGTTNTGELFF. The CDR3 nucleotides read TGTGCCAGTGAGACCGGGACAACGAACACCGGGGAGCTGTTTTTT.

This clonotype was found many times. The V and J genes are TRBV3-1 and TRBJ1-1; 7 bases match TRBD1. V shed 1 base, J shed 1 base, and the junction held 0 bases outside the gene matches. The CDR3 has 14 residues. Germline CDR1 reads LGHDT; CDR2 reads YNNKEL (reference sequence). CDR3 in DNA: TGTGCCAGCAGCCAAGGGACAGGGAACACTGAAGCTTTCTTT. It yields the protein CASSQGTGNTEAFF.

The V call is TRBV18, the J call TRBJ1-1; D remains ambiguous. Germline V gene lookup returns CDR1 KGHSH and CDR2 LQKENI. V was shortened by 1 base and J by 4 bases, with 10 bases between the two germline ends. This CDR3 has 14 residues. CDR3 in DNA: TGTGCCAGCTCACCACAGGGAGAAGGCACTGAAGCTTTCTTT. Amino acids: CASSPQGEGTEAFF.

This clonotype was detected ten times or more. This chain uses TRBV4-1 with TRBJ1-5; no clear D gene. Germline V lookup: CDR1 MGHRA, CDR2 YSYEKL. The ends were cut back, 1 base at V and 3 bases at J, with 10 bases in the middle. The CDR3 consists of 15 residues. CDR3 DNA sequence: TGCGCCAGCAGCCAAGGAGACTCCCTCAATCAGCCCCAGCATTTT. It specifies CASSQGDSLNQPQHF.

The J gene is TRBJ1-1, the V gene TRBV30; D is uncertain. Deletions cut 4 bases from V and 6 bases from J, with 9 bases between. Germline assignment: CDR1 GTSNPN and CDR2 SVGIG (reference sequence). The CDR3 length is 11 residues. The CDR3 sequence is CAWMEQPEAFF. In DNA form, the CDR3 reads TGTGCCTGGATGGAACAGCCTGAAGCTTTCTTT.

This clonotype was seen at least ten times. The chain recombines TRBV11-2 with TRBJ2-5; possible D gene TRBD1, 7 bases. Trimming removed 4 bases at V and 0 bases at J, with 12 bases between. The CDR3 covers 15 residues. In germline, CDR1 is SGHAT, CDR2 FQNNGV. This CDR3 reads CASSSSGGYQETQYF. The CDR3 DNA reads TGTGCCAGCAGCTCATCAGGGGGGTACCAAGAGACCCAGTACTTC.

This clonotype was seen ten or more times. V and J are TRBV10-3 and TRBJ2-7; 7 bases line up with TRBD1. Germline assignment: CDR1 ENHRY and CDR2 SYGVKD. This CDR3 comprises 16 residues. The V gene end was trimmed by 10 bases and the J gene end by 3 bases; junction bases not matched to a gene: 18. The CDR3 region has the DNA TGTGCCAACAAAAAAGCCGGAAACAGGGGAAGCTACGAGCAGTACTTC. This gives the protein CANKKAGNRGSYEQYF.

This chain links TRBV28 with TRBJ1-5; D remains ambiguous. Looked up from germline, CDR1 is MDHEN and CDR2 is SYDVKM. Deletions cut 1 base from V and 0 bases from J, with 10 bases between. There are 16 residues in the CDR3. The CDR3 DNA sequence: TGTGCCAGCAGTTTATATTTAGGTAATAGCAATCAGCCCCAGCATTTT. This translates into CASSLYLGNSNQPQHF.

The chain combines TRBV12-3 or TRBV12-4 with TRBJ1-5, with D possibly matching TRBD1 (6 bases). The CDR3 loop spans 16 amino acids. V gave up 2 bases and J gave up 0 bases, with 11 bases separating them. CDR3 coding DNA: TGTGCCAGCAGTTTACAGGGGCTGTATAGCAATCAGCCCCAGCATTTT. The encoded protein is CASSLQGLYSNQPQHF.

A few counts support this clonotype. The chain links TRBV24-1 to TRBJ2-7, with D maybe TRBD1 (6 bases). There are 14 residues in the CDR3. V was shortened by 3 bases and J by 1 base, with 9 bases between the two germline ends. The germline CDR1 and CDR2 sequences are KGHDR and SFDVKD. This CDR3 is CATSDTGRSYEQYF. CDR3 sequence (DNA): TGTGCCACCAGTGATACAGGGAGATCCTACGAGCAGTACTTC.

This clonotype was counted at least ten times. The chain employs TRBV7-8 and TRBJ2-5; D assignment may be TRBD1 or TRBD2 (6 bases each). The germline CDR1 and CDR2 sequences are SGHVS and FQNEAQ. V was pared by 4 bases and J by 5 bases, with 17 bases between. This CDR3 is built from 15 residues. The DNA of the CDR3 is TGTGCCAGCAGCTCAGGACGAGGGGGGCGCGAGACCCAGTACTTC. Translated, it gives CASSSGRGGRETQYF.

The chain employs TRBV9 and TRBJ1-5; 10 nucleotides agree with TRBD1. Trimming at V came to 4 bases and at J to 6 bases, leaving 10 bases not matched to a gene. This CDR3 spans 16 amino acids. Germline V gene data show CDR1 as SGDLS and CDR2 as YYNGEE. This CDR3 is CASSKSGTGVSQPQHF. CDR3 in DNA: TGTGCCAGCAGCAAGTCCGGGACAGGGGTCAGTCAGCCCCAGCATTTT.

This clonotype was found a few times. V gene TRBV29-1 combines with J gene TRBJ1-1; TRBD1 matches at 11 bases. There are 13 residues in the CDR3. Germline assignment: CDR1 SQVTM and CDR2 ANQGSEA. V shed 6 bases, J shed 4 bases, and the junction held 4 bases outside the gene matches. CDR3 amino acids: CSVGTGGSTEAFF. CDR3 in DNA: TGCAGCGTGGGGACAGGGGGGAGCACTGAAGCTTTCTTT.

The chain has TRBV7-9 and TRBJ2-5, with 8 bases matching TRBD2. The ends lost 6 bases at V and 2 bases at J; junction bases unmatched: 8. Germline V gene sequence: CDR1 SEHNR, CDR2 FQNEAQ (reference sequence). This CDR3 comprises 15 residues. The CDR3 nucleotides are TGTGCCAGCAGACCTAGCGGGCGCTCACAAGAGACCCAGTACTTC. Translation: CASRPSGRSQETQYF. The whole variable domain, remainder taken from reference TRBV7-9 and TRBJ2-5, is DTGVSQNPRHKITKRGQNVTFRCDPISEHNRLYWYRQTLGQGPEFLTYFQNEAQLEKSRLLSDRFSAERPKGSFSTLEIQRTEQGDSAMYLCASRPSGRSQETQYFGPGTRLLVL.

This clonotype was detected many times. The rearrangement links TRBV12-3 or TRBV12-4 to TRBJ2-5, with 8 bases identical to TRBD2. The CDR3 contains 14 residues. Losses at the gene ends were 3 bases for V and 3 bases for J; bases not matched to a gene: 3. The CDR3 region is CASSFGAGEETQYF. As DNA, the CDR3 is TGTGCCAGCAGTTTTGGAGCGGGGGAAGAGACCCAGTACTTC.

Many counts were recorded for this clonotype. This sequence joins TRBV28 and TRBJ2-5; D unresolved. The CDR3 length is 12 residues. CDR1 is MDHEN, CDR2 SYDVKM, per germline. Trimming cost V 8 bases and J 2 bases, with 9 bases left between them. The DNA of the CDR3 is TGTGCCAGCGCAACACAGCAAGAGACCCAGTACTTC. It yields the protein CASATQQETQYF.

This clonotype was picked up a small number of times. CDR3 sequence reads: CASSLRINPDGRDPYEQYF. The CDR3 bases are TGTGCCAGCAGTTTAAGAATCAATCCCGATGGCAGGGACCCCTACGAGCAGTACTTC. V gene TRBV12-3 or TRBV12-4 combines with J gene TRBJ2-7; the D gene could be TRBD1 or TRBD2 (5 bases each). The V and J ends lost 2 bases and 2 bases respectively, with 25 bases between them. The CDR3 length is 19 residues.

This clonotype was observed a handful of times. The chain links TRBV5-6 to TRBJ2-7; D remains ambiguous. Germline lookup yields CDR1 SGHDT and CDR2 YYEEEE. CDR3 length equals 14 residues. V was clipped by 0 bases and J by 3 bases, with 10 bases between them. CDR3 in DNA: TGTGCCAGCAGCTTGGGGGGAAATGACTACGAGCAGTACTTC. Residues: CASSLGGNDYEQYF. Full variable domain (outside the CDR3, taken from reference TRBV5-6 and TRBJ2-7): DAGVTQSPTHLIKTRGQQVTLRCSPKSGHDTVSWYQQALGQGPQFIFQYYEEEERQRGNFPDRFSGHQFPNYSSELNVNALLLGDSALYLCASSLGGNDYEQYFGPGTRLTVT.

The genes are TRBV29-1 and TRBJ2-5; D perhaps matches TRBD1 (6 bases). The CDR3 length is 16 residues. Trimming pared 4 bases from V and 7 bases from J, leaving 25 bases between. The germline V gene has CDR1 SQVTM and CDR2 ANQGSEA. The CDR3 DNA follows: TGCAGCGTTGGGTCCCAACCAGGGGCCGCAGGTGGGACCCAGTACTTC. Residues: CSVGSQPGAAGGTQYF.

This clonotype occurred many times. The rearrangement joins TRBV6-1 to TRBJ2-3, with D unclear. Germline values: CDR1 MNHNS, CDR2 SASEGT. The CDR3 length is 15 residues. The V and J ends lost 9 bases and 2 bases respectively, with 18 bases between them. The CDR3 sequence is CASLSAPTATDTQYF. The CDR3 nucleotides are TGTGCCAGTCTATCGGCACCTACTGCCACAGATACGCAGTATTTT.

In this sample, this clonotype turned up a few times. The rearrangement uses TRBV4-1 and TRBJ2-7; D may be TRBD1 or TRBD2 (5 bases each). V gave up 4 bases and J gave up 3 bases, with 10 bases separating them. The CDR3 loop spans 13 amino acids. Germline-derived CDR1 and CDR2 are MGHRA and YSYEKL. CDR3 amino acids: CASSPRDDYEQYF. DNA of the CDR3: TGCGCCAGCAGCCCCCGGGACGACTACGAGCAGTACTTC.

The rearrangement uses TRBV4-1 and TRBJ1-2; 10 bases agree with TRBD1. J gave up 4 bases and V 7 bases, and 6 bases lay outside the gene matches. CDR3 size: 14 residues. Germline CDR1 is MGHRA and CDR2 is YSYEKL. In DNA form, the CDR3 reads TGCGCCAGCACTCCGGGACAGGGGTTCTATGGCTACACCTTC. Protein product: CASTPGQGFYGYTF.

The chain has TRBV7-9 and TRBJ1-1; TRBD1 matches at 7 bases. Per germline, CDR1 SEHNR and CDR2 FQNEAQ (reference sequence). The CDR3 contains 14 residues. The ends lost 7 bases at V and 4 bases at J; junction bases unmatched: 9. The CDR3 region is CASTPFDRATEAFF. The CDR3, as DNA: TGTGCCAGCACTCCGTTCGACAGGGCCACTGAAGCTTTCTTT.

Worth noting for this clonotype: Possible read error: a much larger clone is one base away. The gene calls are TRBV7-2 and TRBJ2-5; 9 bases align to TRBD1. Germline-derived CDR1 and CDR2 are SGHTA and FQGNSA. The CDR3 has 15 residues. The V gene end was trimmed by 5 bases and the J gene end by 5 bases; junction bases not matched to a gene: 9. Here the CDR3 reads CASSVSGQGRETQYF. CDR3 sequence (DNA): TGTGCCAGCAGCGTTTCGGGACAGGGCCGGGAGACCCAGTACTTC.

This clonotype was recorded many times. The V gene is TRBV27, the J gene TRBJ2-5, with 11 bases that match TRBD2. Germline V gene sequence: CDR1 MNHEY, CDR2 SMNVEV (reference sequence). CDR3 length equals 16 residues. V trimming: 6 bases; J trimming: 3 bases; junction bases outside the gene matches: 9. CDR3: CASRPIAGGPKETQYF. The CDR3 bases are TGTGCCAGCAGACCCATAGCGGGGGGGCCAAAAGAGACCCAGTACTTC.

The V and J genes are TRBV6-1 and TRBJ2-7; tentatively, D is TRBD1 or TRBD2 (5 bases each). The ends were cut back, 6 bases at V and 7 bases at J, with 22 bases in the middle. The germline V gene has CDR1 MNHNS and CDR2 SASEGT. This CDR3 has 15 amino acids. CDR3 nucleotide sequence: TGTGCCAGCAGAAACGGGGACCTCCCCGCCCGGGAGCAGTACTTC. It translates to CASRNGDLPAREQYF.